This T cell receptor (beta chain) was identified during a study of early T cells in non-severe SARS-CoV-2 infection. This CDR3 has 16 residues. Germline values: CDR1 LGHNA, CDR2 YNFKEQ. Trimming removed 3 bases from V and 0 bases from J, with 14 bases in between. TCRdb itself ran the 5' RACE reads through MiXCR, one entry per CDR3 protein. The table lists some 40,000 distinct CDR3 sequences, under 5% of them singletons, with more than 8.5% in the top ten. This clonotype was seen a handful of times. The sample taken for sequencing was whole blood. The receptor was isolated from an adult who was a healthcare worker with PCR-confirmed SARS-CoV-2 infection or an uninfected control (not recorded which). V gene TRBV4-2 combines with J gene TRBJ1-1, with D hard to call. CDR3 loop: CASSQIDGLVNTEAFF. The CDR3 bases are TGTGCCAGCAGCCAGATCGACGGACTGGTGAACACTGAAGCTTTCTTT.